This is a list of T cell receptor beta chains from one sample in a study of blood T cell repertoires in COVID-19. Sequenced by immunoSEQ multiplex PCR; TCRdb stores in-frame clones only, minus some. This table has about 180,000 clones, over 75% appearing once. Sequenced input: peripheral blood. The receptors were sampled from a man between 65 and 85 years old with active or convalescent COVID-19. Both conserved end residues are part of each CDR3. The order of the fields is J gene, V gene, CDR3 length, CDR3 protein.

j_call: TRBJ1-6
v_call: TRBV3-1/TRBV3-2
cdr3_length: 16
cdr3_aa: CASSLTPLSGISPLHF

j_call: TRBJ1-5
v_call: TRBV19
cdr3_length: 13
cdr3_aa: CASSPGVGQPQHF

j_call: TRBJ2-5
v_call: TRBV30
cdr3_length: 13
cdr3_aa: CAWSRGLAETQYF

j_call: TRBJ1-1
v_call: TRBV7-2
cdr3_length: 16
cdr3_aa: CASSLDSPHPNTEAFF

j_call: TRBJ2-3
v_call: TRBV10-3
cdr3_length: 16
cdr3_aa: CAISRSTSGDTDTQYF

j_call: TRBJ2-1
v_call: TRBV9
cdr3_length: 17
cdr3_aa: CASSVELGGSTHNEQFF

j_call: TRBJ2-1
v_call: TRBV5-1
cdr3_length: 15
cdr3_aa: CASSLFSGGLNEQFF

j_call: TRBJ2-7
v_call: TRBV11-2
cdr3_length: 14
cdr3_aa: CASSPGQTSYEQYF

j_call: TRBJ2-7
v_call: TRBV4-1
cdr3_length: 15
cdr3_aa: CASSLRQGITYEQYF

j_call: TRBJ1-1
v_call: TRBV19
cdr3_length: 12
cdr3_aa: CASWTGNTEAFF

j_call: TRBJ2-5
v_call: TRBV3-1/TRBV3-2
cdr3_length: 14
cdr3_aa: CASSRQALRETQYF

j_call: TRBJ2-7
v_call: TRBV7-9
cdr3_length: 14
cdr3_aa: CASSFGAGHYEQYF

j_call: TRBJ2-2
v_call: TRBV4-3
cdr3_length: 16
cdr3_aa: CASSQRSTVNTGELFF

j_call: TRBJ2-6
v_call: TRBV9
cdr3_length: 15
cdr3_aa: CASSVEGAGANVLTF

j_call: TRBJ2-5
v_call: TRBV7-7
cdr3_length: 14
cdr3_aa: CASSPTSGTETQYF

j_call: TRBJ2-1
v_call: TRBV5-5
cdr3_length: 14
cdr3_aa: CASSLGSRMNEQFF

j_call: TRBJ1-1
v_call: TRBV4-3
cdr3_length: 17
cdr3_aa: CASSPVLDGHVNTEAFF

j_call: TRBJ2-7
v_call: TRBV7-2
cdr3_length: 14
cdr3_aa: CASSRSGGAYEQYF

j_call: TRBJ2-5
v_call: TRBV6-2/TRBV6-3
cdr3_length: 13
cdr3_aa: CASSRRQGETQYF

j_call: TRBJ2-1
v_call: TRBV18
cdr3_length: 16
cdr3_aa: CASSPPSGRASGEQFF

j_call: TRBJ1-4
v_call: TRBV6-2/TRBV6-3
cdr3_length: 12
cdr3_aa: CASSYPDRQLFF

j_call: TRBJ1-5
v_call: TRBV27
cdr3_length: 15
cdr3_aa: CASSLVGQGNQPQHF

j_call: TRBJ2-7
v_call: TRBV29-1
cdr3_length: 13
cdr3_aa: CSVAGTVKSEQYF

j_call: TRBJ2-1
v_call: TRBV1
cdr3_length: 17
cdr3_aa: CTSSQGLGGHDYNEQFF

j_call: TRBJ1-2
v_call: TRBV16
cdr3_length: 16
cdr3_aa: CASSQSPRDRNMGYTF

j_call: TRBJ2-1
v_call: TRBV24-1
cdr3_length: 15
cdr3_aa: CATSDPIAGGNEQFF

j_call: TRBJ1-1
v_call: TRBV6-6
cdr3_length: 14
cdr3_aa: CASSPQGVNTEAFF

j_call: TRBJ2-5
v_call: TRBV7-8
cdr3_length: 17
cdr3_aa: CASSLVTGTSGRETQYF

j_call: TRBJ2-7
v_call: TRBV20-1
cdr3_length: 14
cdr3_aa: CSASGAPSSYEQYF

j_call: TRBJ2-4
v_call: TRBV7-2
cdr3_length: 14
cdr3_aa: CASSLRSGIDIQYF

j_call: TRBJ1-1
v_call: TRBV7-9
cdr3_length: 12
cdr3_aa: CASSPGPLEAFF

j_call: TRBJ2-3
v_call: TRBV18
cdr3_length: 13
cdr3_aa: CASSPPNTDTQYF

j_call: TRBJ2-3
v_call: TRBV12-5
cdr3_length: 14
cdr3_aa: CASGREGAVDTQYF

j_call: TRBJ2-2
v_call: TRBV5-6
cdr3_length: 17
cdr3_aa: CASSLASARLYTGELFF

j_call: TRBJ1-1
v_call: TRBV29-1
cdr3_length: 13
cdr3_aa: CSALFQGAAEAFF

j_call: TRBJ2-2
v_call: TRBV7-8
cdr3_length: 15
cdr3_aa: CASSPRGTSGRELFF

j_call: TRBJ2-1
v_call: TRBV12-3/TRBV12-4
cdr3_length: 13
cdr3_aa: CASSRGLASEQFF

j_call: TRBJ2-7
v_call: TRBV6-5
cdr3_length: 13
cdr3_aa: CASSPRRANEQYF

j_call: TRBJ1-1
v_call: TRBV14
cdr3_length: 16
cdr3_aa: CASSLPWTGRETEAFF

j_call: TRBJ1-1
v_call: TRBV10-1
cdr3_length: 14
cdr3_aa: CASRETGRDTEAFF

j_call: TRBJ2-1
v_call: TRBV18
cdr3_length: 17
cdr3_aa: CASSPLRTSGTYNEQFF

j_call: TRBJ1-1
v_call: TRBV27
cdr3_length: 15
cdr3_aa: CASNLNRGENTEAFF

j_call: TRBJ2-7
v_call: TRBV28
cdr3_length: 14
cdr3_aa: CASKSSDRAGEQYF

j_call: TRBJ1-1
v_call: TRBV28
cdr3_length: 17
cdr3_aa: CASSLPKGAGGTTEAFF

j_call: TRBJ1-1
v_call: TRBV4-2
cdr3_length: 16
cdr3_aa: CASSQTQELGNTEAFF

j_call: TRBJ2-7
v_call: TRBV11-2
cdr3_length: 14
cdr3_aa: CASSDRDRGYEQYF

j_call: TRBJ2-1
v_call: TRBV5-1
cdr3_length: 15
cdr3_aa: CASSWAGTGDNEQFF

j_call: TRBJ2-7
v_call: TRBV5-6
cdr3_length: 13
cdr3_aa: CASSYRLPYEQYF

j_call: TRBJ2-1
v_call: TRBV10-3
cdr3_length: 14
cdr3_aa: CATLAGARVVEQFF

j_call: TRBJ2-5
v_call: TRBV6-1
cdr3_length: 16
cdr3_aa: CASSEGPSGGQETQYF

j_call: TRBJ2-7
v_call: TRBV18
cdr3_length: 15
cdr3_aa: CASSPPGTGISAGEF